A selection of T cell receptor beta chains follows, all from one sample in a study of shared clonotypes between healthy human individuals. The repertoire was sequenced with immunoSEQ multiplex PCR; TCRdb's copy has only in-frame clones and lacks some. The repertoire consists of 2,500,000 or so clones, with roughly nine tenths occurring once and the leading ten covering over 0.12%. Specimen: naive CD4+ T cells sorted from blood. The receptors shown here come from a man aged 18 to 30 in good health. Each CDR3 is given with its conserved first and last residue. The D gene is left open where the match is weak. The size field is filled for only some rows; it gives once, few, many or a size class.

CDR3nt: TGTGCCAGCAGCTTAGACAGGGTATTTGGAAACACCATATATTTT
CDR3aa: CASSLDRVFGNTIYF
v_gene: TRBV11-2
abundance: .
d_gene: .
j_gene: TRBJ1-3

CDR3nt: TGTGCCAGCAGTAATCGACTAGCGGGAGGACTTTACGAGCAGTACTTC
CDR3aa: CASSNRLAGGLYEQYF
v_gene: TRBV28
abundance: .
d_gene: TRBD2
j_gene: TRBJ2-7

CDR3nt: TGTGCCAGCAGCTATGCCGGGACAACCTACGAGCAGTACTTC
CDR3aa: CASSYAGTTYEQYF
v_gene: TRBV5-5
abundance: .
d_gene: .
j_gene: TRBJ2-7

CDR3nt: TGTGCCAGCAGGTGTCCGCGGCGGGGCCCGGGCAATCAGCCCCAGCATTTT
CDR3aa: CASRCPRRGPGNQPQHF
v_gene: TRBV27
abundance: .
d_gene: .
j_gene: TRBJ1-5

CDR3nt: TGTGCCAGTAGCACGGGGTACACAGATACGCAGTATTTT
CDR3aa: CASSTGYTDTQYF
v_gene: TRBV19
abundance: .
d_gene: .
j_gene: TRBJ2-3

CDR3nt: TGTGCCAGCAGCTTAGTTAGGTACGAGCAGTACTTC
CDR3aa: CASSLVRYEQYF
v_gene: TRBV11-2
abundance: .
d_gene: .
j_gene: TRBJ2-7

CDR3nt: TGCGCCAGCAGCTTTCGTGACGAGCAGTACTTC
CDR3aa: CASSFRDEQYF
v_gene: TRBV5-1
abundance: .
d_gene: .
j_gene: TRBJ2-7

CDR3nt: TGTGCCAGCAGCTTAGGCAGATTACAAGAGACCCAGTACTTC
CDR3aa: CASSLGRLQETQYF
v_gene: TRBV7-8
abundance: .
d_gene: .
j_gene: TRBJ2-5

CDR3nt: TGTGCCAGCTCAGACAGCTCCTACGAGCAGTACTTC
CDR3aa: CASSDSSYEQYF
v_gene: TRBV18
abundance: .
d_gene: .
j_gene: TRBJ2-7

CDR3nt: TGTGCCAGTTATCCCGGGACACCGCCCGCCGGCAATCAGCCCCAGCATTTT
CDR3aa: CASYPGTPPAGNQPQHF
v_gene: TRBV28
abundance: .
d_gene: .
j_gene: TRBJ1-5

CDR3nt: TGTGCCTGGAGTGTAAGAGCGGGAGTCGCCAATGAGCAGTTCTTC
CDR3aa: CAWSVRAGVANEQFF
v_gene: TRBV30
abundance: .
d_gene: TRBD2
j_gene: TRBJ2-1

CDR3nt: TGTGCCAGCAGTCCCCGATCGGACAGGGGGGGGTCCGGAGCTTTCTTT
CDR3aa: CASSPRSDRGGSGAFF
v_gene: TRBV28
abundance: .
d_gene: TRBD1
j_gene: TRBJ1-1

CDR3nt: TGTGCCAGCAGCTTAGTAGCAGGGAAAGGTCTGGTCAACGAGCAGTACTTC
CDR3aa: CASSLVAGKGLVNEQYF
v_gene: TRBV11-2
abundance: .
d_gene: .
j_gene: TRBJ2-7

CDR3nt: TGTGCCAGCTCCGGGACTATCTCAGATACGCAGTATTTT
CDR3aa: CASSGTISDTQYF
v_gene: TRBV18
abundance: once
d_gene: TRBD2
j_gene: TRBJ2-3

CDR3nt: TGTGCTAGTGGTTTGAAAAGCGGGTCCTATTACAATGAGCAGTTCTTC
CDR3aa: CASGLKSGSYYNEQFF
v_gene: TRBV12-5
abundance: .
d_gene: .
j_gene: TRBJ2-1

CDR3nt: TGTGCCAGCAGTGAAAGCGGTCGGGGAAGCAATCAGCCCCAGCATTTT
CDR3aa: CASSESGRGSNQPQHF
v_gene: TRBV2
abundance: .
d_gene: .
j_gene: TRBJ1-5

CDR3nt: TGTGCCATCAGTGGAGGGGCCGGCGATGAGCAGTTCTTC
CDR3aa: CAISGGAGDEQFF
v_gene: TRBV10-3
abundance: .
d_gene: .
j_gene: TRBJ2-1

CDR3nt: TGCGCCAGCAGCCGAAGGGAGGGCTACGAGCAGTACTTC
CDR3aa: CASSRREGYEQYF
v_gene: TRBV4-1
abundance: .
d_gene: TRBD2
j_gene: TRBJ2-7

CDR3nt: TGTGCCAGCAGCGTAGGTAGTAGCGGGGGGAAGGAGCAGTACTTC
CDR3aa: CASSVGSSGGKEQYF
v_gene: TRBV9
abundance: .
d_gene: TRBD2
j_gene: TRBJ2-7

CDR3nt: TGTGCCAGCAGCTCGGGGCCTAAGCACTACTTC
CDR3aa: CASSSGPKHYF
v_gene: TRBV7-9
abundance: .
d_gene: .
j_gene: TRBJ2-7

CDR3nt: TGTGCCAGCAGTTCAAGGGGGGTTAGCTCCTATAATTCACCCCTCCACTTT
CDR3aa: CASSSRGVSSYNSPLHF
v_gene: TRBV7-2
abundance: .
d_gene: .
j_gene: TRBJ1-6

CDR3nt: TGTGCCAGCAGTGTGTCTAGCGGGTCGGGGACCCAGTACTTC
CDR3aa: CASSVSSGSGTQYF
v_gene: TRBV2
abundance: .
d_gene: TRBD2
j_gene: TRBJ2-5

CDR3nt: TGTGCCATCAGTGAGGGTGGGAGGAATGAGCAGTTCTTC
CDR3aa: CAISEGGRNEQFF
v_gene: TRBV10-3
abundance: .
d_gene: .
j_gene: TRBJ2-1

CDR3nt: TGTGCCAGCAGCCCACGGCCGGTAACAGCTTCCTACGAGCAGTACTTC
CDR3aa: CASSPRPVTASYEQYF
v_gene: TRBV5-4
abundance: .
d_gene: .
j_gene: TRBJ2-7

CDR3nt: TGTGCCAGCAGTGCGAGGGACAGGGTTAGCACAGATACGCAGTATTTT
CDR3aa: CASSARDRVSTDTQYF
v_gene: TRBV6-1
abundance: .
d_gene: TRBD1
j_gene: TRBJ2-3

CDR3nt: TGTGCCAGCAGTGACCTGGGCAGGGGGAATGAGCAGTTCTTC
CDR3aa: CASSDLGRGNEQFF
v_gene: TRBV6-4
abundance: .
d_gene: TRBD1
j_gene: TRBJ2-1

CDR3nt: TGCGCCAGCAGCTTAGAGATAAACACTGAAGCTTTCTTT
CDR3aa: CASSLEINTEAFF
v_gene: TRBV5-1
abundance: .
d_gene: .
j_gene: TRBJ1-1

CDR3nt: TGTGCCAGTAGTCCCGTGTGGGGGGGCGGAGAGACCCAGTACTTC
CDR3aa: CASSPVWGGGETQYF
v_gene: TRBV19
abundance: .
d_gene: .
j_gene: TRBJ2-5

CDR3nt: TGTGCCAGCAGGGGACAGGGACGTTCCTACGAGCAGTACTTC
CDR3aa: CASRGQGRSYEQYF
v_gene: TRBV6-1
abundance: .
d_gene: TRBD1
j_gene: TRBJ2-7

CDR3nt: TGTGCCAGCAGCGGACATTCGTGCTCTGGGGCCAACGTCCTGACTTTC
CDR3aa: CASSGHSCSGANVLTF
v_gene: TRBV21-1
abundance: .
d_gene: .
j_gene: TRBJ2-6

CDR3nt: TGTGCCATTAGGACAGCAACTAATGAAAAACTGTTTTTT
CDR3aa: CAIRTATNEKLFF
v_gene: TRBV10-3
abundance: .
d_gene: .
j_gene: TRBJ1-4

CDR3nt: TGTGCCAGCAGCGGGACAGGGAAGAGACGAGCTTTCTTT
CDR3aa: CASSGTGKRRAFF
v_gene: TRBV28
abundance: .
d_gene: TRBD1
j_gene: TRBJ1-1

CDR3nt: TGTGCCAGCAGTGAATTGGACACTTTACAGCCCCAGCATTTT
CDR3aa: CASSELDTLQPQHF
v_gene: TRBV2
abundance: .
d_gene: .
j_gene: TRBJ1-5

CDR3nt: TGCGCCAGCAGCCTGCTGGTGGCTAGCACAGATACGCAGTATTTT
CDR3aa: CASSLLVASTDTQYF
v_gene: TRBV5-1
abundance: .
d_gene: .
j_gene: TRBJ2-3

CDR3nt: TGTGCTAGTGGTTTGGGGCTAGCGGGAGGCTACGAGCAGTACTTC
CDR3aa: CASGLGLAGGYEQYF
v_gene: TRBV12-5
abundance: .
d_gene: TRBD2
j_gene: TRBJ2-7

CDR3nt: TGTGCCATCAGTGAAGCCCTTGCCAAAAACATTCAGTACTTC
CDR3aa: CAISEALAKNIQYF
v_gene: TRBV10-3
abundance: once
d_gene: .
j_gene: TRBJ2-4

CDR3nt: TGTGCCAGCAGTCGGGAAAACTATAATTCACCCCTCCACTTT
CDR3aa: CASSRENYNSPLHF
v_gene: TRBV6-1
abundance: .
d_gene: .
j_gene: TRBJ1-6

CDR3nt: TGTGCAAGTCGCTTACCCCGGGCGGGGGGAGCCCCTCGCGGCATTCAGTACTTC
CDR3aa: CASRLPRAGGAPRGIQYF
v_gene: TRBV12-2
abundance: .
d_gene: .
j_gene: TRBJ2-4